A single sample gave rise to the 21 T cell receptor beta chains below, sequenced in a study of breast tumors, draining lymph nodes, adjacent tissues. TCRdb redid the calling of the multiplex PCR reads with MiXCR, one entry per CDR3 protein. The repertoire has 84,000 or so distinct CDR3 sequences, around 30% of them found once; the top ten carry more than 8%. The lymph nodes were axillary draining lymph nodes from breast cancer patients. The sequencing sample was made of axillary lymph node tissue. These receptor sequences come from a female donor with breast cancer. Some clones in this sample may be carry-over from other donors' samples.

V usage is TRBV27 and J usage is TRBJ1-1; 7 bases agree with TRBD1. CDR1 and CDR2 from the germline V gene are MNHEY and SMNVEV (reference sequence). CDR3 length: 14 amino acids. Germline trimming cut 6 bases from V and 1 base from J; bases unmatched to any gene: 5. The CDR3 sequence is CASSNDRENTEAFF. DNA for the CDR3: TGTGCCAGCAGCAACGACAGGGAGAACACTGAAGCTTTCTTT.

This sequence joins TRBV7-2 and TRBJ2-7, with TRBD1 identical over 10 bases. The CDR3 contains 14 residues. The junction had 7 bases not matched to a gene; V was cut back by 4 bases and J by 7 bases. Germline V gene sequence: CDR1 SGHTA, CDR2 FQGNSA. The CDR3 coding sequence is TGTGCCAGCAGCTCAGCCGGGACAGGGGTTGAGCAGTACTTC. This gives the protein CASSSAGTGVEQYF.

The rearrangement joins TRBV20-1 to TRBJ2-1, with 9 bases lining up with TRBD2. V shed 1 base and J 2 bases; nucleotides not matched to a gene: 6. The CDR3 spans 16 residues. Germline V lookup: CDR1 DFQATT, CDR2 SNEGSKA (reference sequence). CDR3 DNA: TGCAGTGCTAGAGGACGAGCGGGAGGTACCTACAATGAGCAGTTCTTC. It specifies CSARGRAGGTYNEQFF.

This rearrangement joins TRBV20-1 to TRBJ1-4; no reliable D call. The CDR3 totals 13 residues. V lost 3 bases to trimming and J lost 5 bases, with 10 bases between them. CDR1 is DFQATT and CDR2 is SNEGSKA in the germline V gene (reference sequence). The CDR3 nucleotides read TGCAGTGCTAGCGGGAACTACAATGAAAAACTGTTTTTT. Its protein product is CSASGNYNEKLFF.

The sample holds many counts of this clonotype. V usage is TRBV7-2 and J usage is TRBJ2-3; TRBD2 is a possible D gene (5 bases). CDR3 size: 15 residues. Germline V CDR1 and CDR2: SGHTA, FQGNSA. V lost 0 bases and J lost 6, with 13 bases in between. The CDR3 DNA reads as TGTGCCAGCAGCTTAGCAGGGTCGGAGGCTGATACGCAGTATTTT. This encodes CASSLAGSEADTQYF.

This clonotype was recorded many times. This may stem from a read error, because a much larger clone lies one nucleotide away. The chain couples TRBV7-8 to TRBJ1-3; D gene ambiguous. Trimming removed 0 bases from V and 0 bases from J, with 6 bases in between. The CDR3 totals 15 residues. Per the germline V gene, CDR1 is SGHVS and CDR2 is FQNEAQ. CDR3 region: CASSLASSSGNTIYF. The CDR3 DNA follows: TGTGCCAGCAGCTTAGCTAGTAGCTCTGGAAACACCATATATTTT.

This clonotype occurred many times. V usage is TRBV2 and J usage is TRBJ1-2; D unclear. The V gene lost 8 bases and the J gene lost 8 bases, with 15 bases spanning the gap. This CDR3 contains 12 residues. The V gene's germline CDR1 is SNHLY and CDR2 FYNNEI. The CDR3 spells CASGAQGRGYTF. The CDR3 region has the DNA TGTGCCAGCGGTGCACAAGGACGCGGCTACACCTTC.

Concerning this clonotype: This may be a read error, as it is one base from a much larger clone. V and J are TRBV13 and TRBJ2-5; 7 nucleotides agree with TRBD2. The J call may be wrong; the DNA end is better matched by TRBJ2-7. Germline-derived CDR1 and CDR2 are PRHDT and FYEKMQ (reference sequence). The CDR3 loop spans 14 amino acids. The CDR3 nucleotides read TGTGCCAGCACCGTTCGCGGGGGTATCTACGAGCAGTACTTC. Translated: CASTVRGGIYEQYF.

The chain has TRBV25-1 and TRBJ2-1; 9 positions match TRBD2. Germline V gene sequence: CDR1 MGHDK, CDR2 SYGVNS. The CDR3 contains 15 residues. The V and J ends lost 3 bases and 2 bases, in that order; junction bases with no gene match: 2. DNA of the CDR3: TGTGCCAGCAGTGACCTAGCGGGGCCCTACAATGAGCAGTTCTTC. Its protein product is CASSDLAGPYNEQFF. The variable domain in full, with the rest retrieved from reference TRBV25-1 and TRBJ2-1, is EADIYQTPRYLVIGTGKKITLECSQTMGHDKMYWYQQDPGMELHLIHYSYGVNSTEKGDLSSESTVSRIRTEHFPLTLESARPSHTSQYLCASSDLAGPYNEQFFGPGTRLTVL.

This clonotype was recorded at least ten times. V is TRBV10-3 and J is TRBJ1-1; the match to TRBD1 covers 7 bases. This CDR3 region has 17 residues. CDR1 and CDR2 from the germline V gene are ENHRY and SYGVKD. V gave up 0 bases and J gave up 6 bases; unmatched junction bases: 13. For the CDR3, the DNA is TGTGCCATCAGTGAGTCAAGTTCGGGAAGGGGGCGACCTGAAGCTTTCTTT. Translated, it gives CAISESSSGRGRPEAFF.

This clonotype was detected many times. The chain has TRBV18 and TRBJ2-1; 10 bases are shared with TRBD1. The trim removed 0 bases at V and 6 bases at J, leaving 2 bases unmatched. CDR1 and CDR2 (germline): KGHSH, LQKENI. The CDR3 spans 15 residues. The CDR3 sequence is CASSPPGTGVNEQFF. CDR3 nucleotide sequence: TGTGCCAGCTCACCACCGGGGACAGGGGTCAATGAGCAGTTCTTC. The variable domain in full, completed from reference TRBV18 and TRBJ2-1, reads NAGVMQNPRHLVRRRGQEARLRCSPMKGHSHVYWYRQLPEEGLKFMVYLQKENIIDESGMPKERFSAEFPKEGPSILRIQQVVRGDSAAYFCASSPPGTGVNEQFFGPGTRLTVL.

The chain employs TRBV19 and TRBJ1-6; D uncertain. Germline loops: CDR1 LNHDA, CDR2 SQIVND (reference sequence). Trimming took off 5 bases at V and 9 bases at J, with 8 bases between the two ends. This CDR3 has 12 residues. The CDR3 nucleotides read TGTGCCAGTAGTTCCCATGGTTCACCCCTCCACTTT. Amino acids: CASSSHGSPLHF.

This clonotype was seen ten or more times. This chain joins TRBV9 and TRBJ2-7; 7 bases agree with TRBD1. V gave up 7 bases and J gave up 0 bases; unmatched junction bases: 4. This CDR3 is built from 13 residues. Germline V CDR1 and CDR2: SGDLS, YYNGEE. The CDR3 DNA follows: TGTGCCAGCGGTCAGGGGGACTCCTACGAGCAGTACTTC. This gives the protein CASGQGDSYEQYF.

This clonotype was seen ten or more times. The V gene is TRBV28, the J gene TRBJ2-3; 13 nucleotides agree with TRBD2. The V gene end was trimmed by 6 bases and the J gene end by 8 bases; junction bases not matched to a gene: 5. CDR1 and CDR2 (germline): MDHEN, SYDVKM. CDR3 length: 14 amino acids. This chain's CDR3 is CASSLTSGRSTQYF. DNA of the CDR3: TGTGCCAGCAGCCTGACTAGCGGGAGGAGTACGCAGTATTTT.

This clonotype was seen repeatedly, ten times or more. The genes are TRBV7-9 and TRBJ1-3; maybe TRBD1 (6 bases). This CDR3 has 13 residues. Germline loops: CDR1 SEHNR, CDR2 FQNEAQ (reference sequence). V was cut by 7 bases and J by 5 bases, with 12 bases left in between. The CDR3 DNA follows: TGTGCCAGCACACGGGACATACGAAACACCATATATTTT. This translates into CASTRDIRNTIYF. The full variable domain, with the rest looked up from reference TRBV7-9 and TRBJ1-3, is DTGVSQNPRHKITKRGQNVTFRCDPISEHNRLYWYRQTLGQGPEFLTYFQNEAQLEKSRLLSDRFSAERPKGSFSTLEIQRTEQGDSAMYLCASTRDIRNTIYFGEGSWLTVV.

The table lists this clonotype with many counts. This chain joins TRBV7-2 and TRBJ2-6; 10 nucleotides align to TRBD2. Trimming removed 5 bases from V and 4 bases from J; junction bases left unmatched: 11. The germline CDR1 and CDR2 sequences are SGHTA and FQGNSA. The CDR3 length is 18 residues. CDR3 in DNA: TGTGCCAGCAGCCTCGGGCTAGCGGGAGATGCCGGGGCCAACGTCCTGACTTTC. Its protein is CASSLGLAGDAGANVLTF. Filled out from reference TRBV7-2 and TRBJ2-6, the complete variable domain reads GAGVSQSPSNKVTEKGKDVELRCDPISGHTALYWYRQSLGQGLEFLIYFQGNSAPDKSGLPSDRFSAERTGGSVSTLTIQRTQQEDSAVYLCASSLGLAGDAGANVLTFGAGSRLTVL.

This clonotype was observed a few times. The chain's CDR3 is CASRGGNLDTEAFF. The CDR3 nucleotides are TGCGCCAGCAGAGGAGGTAATTTGGACACTGAAGCTTTCTTT. The chain links TRBV4-3 to TRBJ1-1; D remains unclear. The CDR3 spans 14 residues. Germline CDR1 LGHNA, CDR2 YSLEER. The ends were cut back, 6 bases at V and 3 bases at J, with 14 bases in the middle.

In this sample, this clonotype turned up many times. The gene calls are TRBV2 and TRBJ1-2, with TRBD1 identical over 7 bases. This CDR3 has 14 residues. Germline CDR1 and CDR2: SNHLY and FYNNEI. J lost 0 bases, V lost 5 bases, and 3 bases had no gene match. The CDR3: CASSRQGSNYGYTF. CDR3 sequence (DNA): TGTGCCAGCAGTCGACAGGGATCTAACTATGGCTACACCTTC.

The sample holds many counts of this clonotype. The chain employs TRBV19 and TRBJ2-7; weak D call: TRBD1 (5 bases). The V gene lost 5 bases and the J gene lost 2 bases, with 13 bases spanning the gap. The V gene's germline CDR1 is LNHDA and CDR2 SQIVND (reference sequence). The CDR3 runs to 14 residues. The CDR3 sequence: CASSPQGSTYEQYF. CDR3 nucleotide sequence: TGTGCCAGTAGTCCCCAGGGTAGCACCTACGAGCAGTACTTC.

This clonotype was counted at least ten times. This chain connects TRBV11-1 to TRBJ2-2; no definite D call. CDR1 and CDR2 from the germline V gene are SGHAT and FQDESV (reference sequence). The CDR3 is 19 residues long. The V end lost 0 bases, the J end lost 3 bases, and 20 bases lay between the germline ends. CDR3 sequence: CASSLAGSLSVPDTGELFF. CDR3 coding DNA: TGTGCCAGCAGCTTAGCCGGCAGTTTATCGGTTCCGGACACCGGGGAGCTGTTTTTT.

V and J are TRBV7-2 and TRBJ1-2; the D gene is possibly TRBD1 (6 bases). This CDR3 is built from 15 residues. Trimming took off 1 base at V and 6 bases at J, with 15 bases between the two ends. The germline V gene encodes CDR1 SGHTA and CDR2 FQGNSA. The CDR3 sequence is CASSLGGGGSDGYTF. The CDR3 DNA is TGTGCCAGCAGCTTAGGAGGGGGAGGGTCTGATGGCTACACCTTC.